The 9 T cell receptor beta chains listed next were all sequenced from one sample in a study of PD-L1 blockade in urothelial cancer. The method was immunoSEQ multiplex PCR; TCRdb's version includes in-frame clones alone and lacks a portion of them. The sample yields more than 75,000 clones, roughly 84% seen once. Specified time point: pretreatment peripheral blood. This material consisted of PBMCs, taken around atezolizumab (anti-PD-L1) treatment. These receptors were collected from a man in his sixties with urothelial cancer.

This sequence joins TRBV12-5 and TRBJ2-1; 9 nucleotides align to TRBD2. Per the germline V gene, CDR1 is LGHNT and CDR2 is FRNRAP. V dropped 6 bases and J dropped 7; count of bases not matched to a gene: 13. The CDR3 covers 16 residues. The CDR3 region has the DNA TGTGCTAGTGGACGGAGTCTAGCGGGAATAGTAAATGAGCAGTTCTTC. It translates to CASGRSLAGIVNEQFF.

This chain uses TRBV7-9 with TRBJ2-1; D is perhaps TRBD1 (6 bases). CDR3 length equals 14 residues. Germline V gene sequence: CDR1 SEHNR, CDR2 FQNEAQ (reference sequence). The V end lost 4 bases, the J end lost 2 bases, and 9 bases lay between the germline ends. The CDR3 coding sequence is TGTGCCAGCAGCTGGGACACCGCCTACAATGAGCAGTTCTTC. Translating gives CASSWDTAYNEQFF.

This chain connects TRBV11-2 to TRBJ1-1, with 10 positions matching TRBD1. V lost 4 bases and J lost 4; bases outside the gene matches: 3. Germline CDR1 SGHAT, CDR2 FQNNGV. There are 14 residues in the CDR3. The CDR3 is CASSWTGGSTEAFF. Here the CDR3 DNA reads TGTGCCAGCAGCTGGACAGGGGGTTCCACTGAAGCTTTCTTT.

This clone was picked up a small number of times. The chain recombines TRBV7-9 with TRBJ2-7; tentative D call: TRBD1 (5 bases). V gave up 4 bases and J gave up 0 bases, with 16 bases separating them. Per germline, CDR1 SEHNR and CDR2 FQNEAQ (reference sequence). The CDR3 contains 16 residues. As DNA, the CDR3 is TGTGCCAGCAGCTCTCGACAGACTGCGACCTCCTACGAGCAGTACTTC. This gives the protein CASSSRQTATSYEQYF.

This chain connects TRBV30 to TRBJ1-1; D remains unclear. The CDR3 sequence is 10 residues long. CDR1 GTSNPN and CDR2 SVGIG come from the germline V gene (reference sequence). Trimming removed 5 bases from V and 6 bases from J, with 7 bases in between. The CDR3 DNA reads TGTGCCTGGGGCTTCTCTGAAGCTTTCTTT. Its protein product is CAWGFSEAFF.

The chain couples TRBV2 to TRBJ1-2; maybe TRBD1 (6 bases). V lost 7 bases and J 3 bases, leaving 21 bases between the germline ends. The CDR3 sequence is 16 residues long. CDR1 and CDR2 from the germline V gene are SNHLY and FYNNEI. CDR3 residues: CASTRDTLAADYGYTF. The CDR3 nucleotides are TGTGCCAGCACCCGGGACACCTTGGCGGCTGACTATGGCTACACCTTC.

This chain connects TRBV21-1 to TRBJ2-1; the D call in the table, TRBD2, was not verified against the DNA. TRBV21-1 is labeled a pseudogene. This CDR3 comprises 15 residues. The CDR3 nucleotides are TGTGCCCAAGCAAAAGAAGGAGGGGCCTACAATGAGCAGTTCTTC. It yields the protein CAQAKEGGAYNEQFF.

The rearrangement links TRBV10-3 to TRBJ1-2, with a tentative D call TRBD1 (5 bases). V gave up 3 bases and J gave up 4 bases, with 15 bases separating them. CDR3 size: 15 residues. CDR1 and CDR2 from the germline V gene are ENHRY and SYGVKD. The CDR3 nucleotides are TGTGCCATCAGTGATGTCGGCAGGGCGGCCTATGGCTACACCTTC. Protein sequence: CAISDVGRAAYGYTF.

V gene TRBV6-6 combines with J gene TRBJ1-5; possibly TRBD1 for D (6 bases). CDR3 length equals 15 residues. V was trimmed by 5 bases and J by 1 base, leaving 12 bases between them. Germline assignment: CDR1 MNHNY and CDR2 SVGAGI (reference sequence). CDR3 residues: CASSARDKSNQPQHF. Here the CDR3 DNA reads TGTGCCAGCAGTGCCCGGGACAAGAGCAATCAGCCCCAGCATTTT.